One sample yielded the 19 T cell receptor beta chains listed below, sequenced in a study of identifying expanded T cells in peripheral blood. Generated by immunoSEQ multiplex PCR, the TCRdb table keeps only in-frame clones and is missing some. The sample consists of tens of thousands of clones, roughly 86% of them appearing once. The sample comprised blood. The receptors originated from a person aged 18 to 70 in good health.

DNA for the CDR3: TGTGCCTGGAATCAGTTTGGTGAGCAGTTCTTC. Its translation: CAWNQFGEQFF. The genes are TRBV30 and TRBJ2-1; D is unresolved. V was pared by 4 bases and J by 9 bases, with 10 bases between. The CDR3 contains 11 residues. Germline CDR1 and CDR2: GTSNPN and SVGIG (reference sequence).

This rearrangement joins TRBV4-1 to TRBJ1-1, with D perhaps TRBD1 (5 bases). With 1 base removed from V and 0 bases from J, the gap between germline ends came to 12 bases. There are 16 residues in the CDR3. The germline V gene encodes CDR1 MGHRA and CDR2 YSYEKL. The CDR3 loop reads CASSQGAGGLNTEAFF. The CDR3, as DNA: TGCGCCAGCAGCCAAGGGGCGGGGGGGTTGAACACTGAAGCTTTCTTT.

This clone was counted once. The chain has TRBV5-1 and TRBJ1-1, with 7 bases fitting TRBD1. J was trimmed by 6 bases and V by 4 bases; bases with no gene match: 3. The CDR3 loop spans 12 amino acids. CDR1 is SGHRS and CDR2 is YFSETQ in the germline V gene. Written as DNA, the CDR3 is TGCGCCAGCAGCGTAGGACAGGCTGAAGCTTTCTTT. Translated: CASSVGQAEAFF.

The gene calls are TRBV4-3 and TRBJ2-1; D not certain. Germline V gene data show CDR1 as LGHNA and CDR2 as YSLEER. This CDR3 contains 16 residues. With 0 bases removed from V and 6 bases from J, the gap between germline ends came to 15 bases. The CDR3 region is CASSQEETGWGNEQFF. Here the CDR3 DNA reads TGCGCCAGCAGCCAAGAGGAAACGGGCTGGGGCAATGAGCAGTTCTTC.

The J gene is TRBJ1-6, the V gene TRBV7-9; TRBD1 agrees at 8 bases. The CDR3 has 14 amino acids. Losses at the gene ends were 5 bases for V and 8 bases for J; bases not matched to a gene: 5. Germline V gene data show CDR1 as SEHNR and CDR2 as FQNEAQ (reference sequence). Here the CDR3 reads CASSPTGADSPLHF. CDR3 bases: TGTGCCAGCAGCCCGACAGGGGCTGATTCACCCCTCCACTTT.

The chain is built from TRBV13 and TRBJ2-7; no reliable D call. The CDR3 is 12 amino acids. Germline loops: CDR1 PRHDT, CDR2 FYEKMQ (reference sequence). Deletions cut 5 bases from V and 5 bases from J, with 10 bases between. CDR3 sequence (DNA): TGTGCCAGCAGCAAGCTGCGCGACGAGCAGTACTTC. It is translated as CASSKLRDEQYF.

The chain couples TRBV14 to TRBJ2-1; possible D gene TRBD1, 7 bases. The CDR3 is 17 amino acids. V lost 4 bases and J lost 5, with 21 bases in between. Germline V gene data show CDR1 as SGHDN and CDR2 as FVKESK. DNA of the CDR3: TGTGCCAGCAGCCCGACAGGGTTCGGGGGACTCAACAATGAGCAGTTCTTC. It codes for CASSPTGFGGLNNEQFF.

This rearrangement joins TRBV19 to TRBJ1-5; 10 bases fit TRBD1. The germline V gene has CDR1 LNHDA and CDR2 SQIVND (reference sequence). V was clipped by 10 bases and J by 4 bases; unmatched bases: 4. The length of the CDR3 is 13 residues. The CDR3: CATGQGINQPQHF. CDR3 DNA: TGTGCCACGGGACAGGGGATAAATCAGCCCCAGCATTTT. Variable domain in full (rest from reference TRBV19 and TRBJ1-5): DGGITQSPKYLFRKEGQNVTLSCEQNLNHDAMYWYRQDPGQGLRLIYYSQIVNDFQKGDIAEGYSVSREKKESFPLTVTSAQKNPTAFYLCATGQGINQPQHFGDGTRLSIL.

V usage is TRBV7-9 and J usage is TRBJ1-2, with D tentatively TRBD1 (6 bases). Germline values: CDR1 SEHNR, CDR2 FQNEAQ (reference sequence). The V and J ends lost 2 bases and 4 bases respectively, with 11 bases between them. The CDR3 runs to 14 residues. The CDR3 DNA reads TGTGCCAGCAGCTTATTTCAGGACAGCTATGGCTACACCTTC. Protein sequence: CASSLFQDSYGYTF.

The rearrangement uses TRBV30 and TRBJ1-2; 9 bases map to TRBD1. V shed 3 bases and J 3 bases; nucleotides not matched to a gene: 5. Germline V gives CDR1 GTSNPN, CDR2 SVGIG (reference sequence). The CDR3 has 14 residues. CDR3 coding DNA: TGTGCCTGGAGGCTCCGGGACAGGGACTATGGCTACACCTTC. It codes for CAWRLRDRDYGYTF.

The chain links TRBV7-5 to TRBJ2-2; TRBD1, the table's D call, lacks a check against the DNA. TRBV7-5 is shown as a pseudogene. The CDR3 extends over 17 amino acids. The DNA of the CDR3 is TGTGTCAGAAGCAAACAGTTTTGGGACAGCAACACCGGGGAGCTGTTTTTT. Protein: CVRSKQFWDSNTGELFF.

The chain recombines TRBV5-4 with TRBJ2-6; tentatively, D is TRBD2 (5 bases). The CDR3 covers 19 residues. Between the trimmed V and J ends, which lost 1 base and 0 bases, there was a span of 17 bases. Germline V gene sequence: CDR1 SGHNT, CDR2 YYREEE (reference sequence). CDR3 sequence: CASSLRVRSGLSGANVLTF. CDR3 nucleotide sequence: TGTGCCAGCAGCTTGCGCGTTCGGTCCGGACTCTCTGGGGCCAACGTCCTGACTTTC.

The rearrangement joins TRBV5-5 to TRBJ2-3; 9 positions agree with TRBD1. Unmatched junction bases numbered 4, after V lost 0 bases and J lost 2 bases. Germline CDR1 and CDR2: SGHKS and YYEKEE (reference sequence). The CDR3 loop spans 16 amino acids. The CDR3 region is CASSLAGTGYTDTQYF. The CDR3 nucleotides are TGTGCCAGCAGCTTGGCCGGGACAGGGTACACAGATACGCAGTATTTT.

The chain has TRBV5-1 and TRBJ2-2, with 11 bases fitting TRBD2. Per the germline V gene, CDR1 is SGHRS and CDR2 is YFSETQ. Unmatched junction bases numbered 13, after V lost 4 bases and J lost 2 bases. The CDR3 has 19 amino acids. This chain's CDR3 is CASSRATPGLADNTGELFF. The CDR3 DNA is TGCGCCAGCAGCCGCGCGACACCGGGACTAGCGGATAACACCGGGGAGCTGTTTTTT.

A note on this clone: The sample carries other DNA sequences with the same CDR3. The chain combines TRBV5-1 with TRBJ2-7; D is uncertain. Trimming took off 3 bases at V and 1 base at J, with 2 bases between the two ends. CDR1 and CDR2 from the germline V gene are SGHRS and YFSETQ. This CDR3 has 11 amino acids. CDR3 in amino acids: CASSSSYEQYF. CDR3 coding DNA: TGCGCCAGCAGCTCTTCCTACGAGCAGTACTTC.

V usage is TRBV30 and J usage is TRBJ1-1, with TRBD1 as a possible D gene (5 bases). This CDR3 has 14 residues. Germline V gene lookup returns CDR1 GTSNPN and CDR2 SVGIG (reference sequence). The ends were cut back, 3 bases at V and 1 base at J, with 12 bases in the middle. The CDR3 DNA sequence: TGTGCCTGGAGCGACGGACACTCGAACACTGAAGCTTTCTTT. It specifies CAWSDGHSNTEAFF.

J is TRBJ2-5 and V is TRBV6-4; a possible D gene is TRBD2 (5 bases). The CDR3 is made up of 15 amino acids. Trimming removed 4 bases from V and 0 bases from J, with 12 bases in between. Germline CDR1 is MRHNA and CDR2 is SNTAGT. CDR3 DNA sequence: TGTGCCAGCAGTGGTAGTCGGGGTAACCAAGAGACCCAGTACTTC. It is translated as CASSGSRGNQETQYF.

The V and J genes are TRBV19 and TRBJ1-1; possibly TRBD1 for D (6 bases). The CDR3 has 13 amino acids. Germline loops: CDR1 LNHDA, CDR2 SQIVND (reference sequence). Trimming cost V 2 bases and J 5 bases, with 9 bases left between them. The CDR3 DNA sequence: TGTGCCAGTAGTATAAACAGGGTTACTGAAGCTTTCTTT. Its protein is CASSINRVTEAFF.

The V and J genes are TRBV6-1 and TRBJ2-2; 7 bases line up with TRBD1. There are 15 residues in the CDR3. CDR1 is MNHNS, CDR2 SASEGT, per germline. Trimming removed 9 bases from V and 2 bases from J; junction bases left unmatched: 9. This chain's CDR3 is CASHRGPLNTGELFF. As DNA, the CDR3 is TGTGCCAGTCACAGGGGACCTTTAAACACCGGGGAGCTGTTTTTT.